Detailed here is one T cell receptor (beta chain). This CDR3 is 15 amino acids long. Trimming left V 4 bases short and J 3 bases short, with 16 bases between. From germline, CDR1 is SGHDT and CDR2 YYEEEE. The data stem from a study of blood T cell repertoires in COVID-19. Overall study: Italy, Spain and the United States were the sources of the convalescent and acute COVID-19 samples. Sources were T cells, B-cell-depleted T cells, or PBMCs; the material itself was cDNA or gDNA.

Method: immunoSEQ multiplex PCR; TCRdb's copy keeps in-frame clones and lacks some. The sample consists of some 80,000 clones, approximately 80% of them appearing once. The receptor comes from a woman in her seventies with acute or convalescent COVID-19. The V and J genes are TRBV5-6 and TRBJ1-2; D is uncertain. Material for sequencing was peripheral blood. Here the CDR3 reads CASSGSGSTYYGYTF. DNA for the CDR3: TGTGCCAGCAGCGGTTCCGGGAGCACTTACTATGGCTACACCTTC.